This T cell receptor beta chain was retrieved from a study of blood T cell repertoires in COVID-19. Overall study: Acute-phase and convalescent COVID-19 samples originated in the United States, Italy and Spain.

V gave up 8 bases and J gave up 3 bases, with 16 bases separating them. This CDR3 is 14 amino acids long. Germline assignment: CDR1 MNHEY and CDR2 SMNVEV (reference sequence). The protocol was immunoSEQ multiplex PCR, while the TCRdb copy is restricted to in-frame clones and leaves out a portion. This sample has tens of thousands of clones, with 86% found just once. The chain recombines TRBV27 with TRBJ2-5; D might be TRBD1 (6 bases). Sequencing used peripheral blood. This TCR derives from a man in his 60s with active or convalescent COVID-19. Here the CDR3 DNA reads TGTGCCAGCCGCACTAACAGGGCGAAAGAGACCCAGTACTTC. Its translation is CASRTNRAKETQYF.